This T cell receptor beta chain was captured in a study of identical twins. Regarding the study as a whole: Compared with models, monozygotic twins showed more out-of-frame TCR alpha sharing.

Germline CDR1 and CDR2: SGDLS and YYNGEE. V was pared by 2 bases and J by 0 bases, with 3 bases of the junction left unmatched. CDR3 length: 16 amino acids. To note about this clonotype: The antigen is undetermined.

TCRdb independently ran MiXCR on the 5' RACE reads; one entry per CDR3 protein. The sample consists of a few hundred thousand distinct CDR3 sequences, around 24% of them appearing once. The same data also went into a second study, on T cells expressing NK-cell markers. That source reports: Repertoire data for TCR beta were derived from sorted T cells (CD3+CD56+NKG2C+, CD3+CD56+NKG2C- and CD3+CD56-NKG2C+). Of eight sequenced donors, seven were HCMV-seropositive and one HCMV-seronegative.

The chain links TRBV9 to TRBJ2-3; the match to TRBD2 covers 10 bases. This TCR came from a woman younger than 30 in good health. Sequenced material: CD4+ T cells sorted from blood. The CDR3 DNA follows: TGTGCCAGCAGCGTGACTAGCGGGCCTAGCACAGATACGCAGTATTTT. Amino acids: CASSVTSGPSTDTQYF.